Shown below are 18 T cell receptor beta chains from a single sample sequenced in a study of cytomegalovirus exposure and HLA in healthy donors. The protocol was immunoSEQ multiplex PCR, while the TCRdb copy is restricted to in-frame clones and leaves out a portion. The table includes some 250,000 clones, 85% to 90% detected once. Source material: PBMCs. All receptors derive from a young woman in good health and CMV-seronegative.

This clone showed up just once. V gene TRBV7-6 combines with J gene TRBJ2-5, with D perhaps matching TRBD1 (5 bases). V was shortened by 5 bases and J by 5 bases, with 18 bases between the two germline ends. Germline V gene sequence: CDR1 SGHVS, CDR2 FNYEAQ. This CDR3 spans 15 amino acids. For the CDR3, the DNA is TGTGCCAGCAGCGATTTTATGTGGGGCCGGGAGACCCAGTACTTC. Encoded protein: CASSDFMWGRETQYF.

The J gene is TRBJ1-6, the V gene TRBV6-5, with a tentative D call TRBD1 (6 bases). CDR3 size: 15 residues. V was cut by 2 bases and J by 7 bases, with 12 bases left in between. CDR1 is MNHEY, CDR2 SVGAGI, per germline. CDR3 protein: CASSYRTEGNSPLHF. CDR3 sequence (DNA): TGTGCCAGCAGTTACCGGACAGAAGGAAATTCACCCCTCCACTTT.

The table lists this clone with a few counts. The J gene is TRBJ2-7, the V gene TRBV29-1; 10 bases map to TRBD1. CDR3 length equals 14 residues. V lost 7 bases, J lost 3 bases, and 9 bases stayed unmatched. The germline gives CDR1 SQVTM, CDR2 ANQGSEA. The CDR3: CSGVGTGAGYEQYF. The CDR3 DNA follows: TGCAGCGGTGTAGGGACAGGGGCAGGCTACGAGCAGTACTTC.

The rearrangement links TRBV7-6 to TRBJ2-7; 12 positions match TRBD2. This CDR3 contains 16 residues. V was clipped by 1 base and J by 6 bases; unmatched bases: 7. The V gene's germline CDR1 is SGHVS and CDR2 FNYEAQ. In nucleotides, the CDR3 is TGTGCCAGCAGCTTAGGACTAGCGGGGGCTACGCTCGAGCAGTACTTC. The encoded protein is CASSLGLAGATLEQYF.

This clone was seen once. The rearrangement joins TRBV29-1 to TRBJ2-2, with 7 nucleotides matching TRBD2. V was pared by 7 bases and J by 1 base, with 6 bases of the junction left unmatched. The CDR3 has 14 amino acids. The germline V gene has CDR1 SQVTM and CDR2 ANQGSEA. CDR3 protein: CSARGRGNTGELFF. CDR3 bases: TGCAGCGCCCGTGGGAGGGGGAACACCGGGGAGCTGTTTTTT.

The V and J genes are TRBV10-3 and TRBJ2-3, with 9 bases aligning to TRBD1. The length of the CDR3 is 14 residues. Unmatched junction bases numbered 7, after V lost 8 bases and J lost 4 bases. Germline V CDR1 and CDR2: ENHRY, SYGVKD. Here the CDR3 DNA reads TGTGCCATCTCACGGGACAGGGAAGCAGATACGCAGTATTTT. It encodes CAISRDREADTQYF.

The rearrangement joins TRBV7-2 to TRBJ1-4; D unclear. The CDR3 runs to 14 residues. Germline V CDR1 and CDR2: SGHTA, FQGNSA. Trimming removed 6 bases at V and 4 bases at J, with 12 bases between. The chain's CDR3 is CASSLRHHNEKLFF. CDR3 DNA sequence: TGTGCCAGCAGTCTGAGACATCATAATGAAAAACTGTTTTTT.

V usage is TRBV5-5 and J usage is TRBJ2-4, with D unresolved. Germline CDR1 is SGHKS and CDR2 is YYEKEE (reference sequence). The V end lost 0 bases, the J end lost 13 bases, and 8 bases lay between the germline ends. The CDR3 consists of 11 residues. As DNA, the CDR3 is TGTGCCAGCAGCTTGGCAGGCTACCAGTACTTC. This sequence encodes CASSLAGYQYF.

This chain joins TRBV5-1 and TRBJ2-3, with 7 bases fitting TRBD2. V lost 0 bases and J lost 2; bases outside the gene matches: 9. This CDR3 region has 17 residues. CDR1 and CDR2 (germline): SGHRS, YFSETQ. The CDR3 loop is CASSLVGLGALTDTQYF. The CDR3 DNA sequence: TGCGCCAGCAGCTTGGTCGGACTAGGGGCCCTCACAGATACGCAGTATTTT.

The chain links TRBV19 to TRBJ2-7; D gene unclear. CDR1 LNHDA and CDR2 SQIVND come from the germline V gene (reference sequence). V lost 6 bases and J lost 6, with 12 bases in between. The CDR3 loop spans 12 amino acids. This CDR3 reads CASSPGSLEQYF. CDR3 DNA sequence: TGTGCCAGTAGCCCAGGATCTCTCGAGCAGTACTTC.

This clone was detected only once. V usage is TRBV5-4 and J usage is TRBJ1-1; tentative D call: TRBD1 (6 bases). V lost 4 bases and J 10 bases, leaving 11 bases between the germline ends. CDR1 and CDR2 (germline): SGHNT, YYREEE (reference sequence). The CDR3 is 11 amino acids. The CDR3 DNA reads TGTGCCAGCAGCCCAGGGGAAGGAGCTTTCTTT. Translation gives CASSPGEGAFF.

CDR3 bases: TGCGCCAGCAGCCAAACGCCTAGTACAGGTCGAAACACCATATATTTT. Residues: CASSQTPSTGRNTIYF. The chain links TRBV4-1 to TRBJ1-3, with a weak D call TRBD1 (5 bases). The CDR3 spans 16 residues. Trimming took 2 bases from V and 5 from J, leaving 16 bases between them. CDR1 is MGHRA, CDR2 YSYEKL, per germline.

This clone showed up just a few times. CDR3 amino acids: CASSGPLRDIYDTF. The CDR3 coding sequence is TGTGCCAGCAGTGGCCCCCTGAGGGACATTTATGACACCTTC. The chain uses TRBV6-1 and TRBJ1-2, with a tentative D call TRBD1 (6 bases). The CDR3 totals 14 residues. CDR1 MNHNS and CDR2 SASEGT come from the germline V gene. The ends were cut back, 4 bases at V and 12 bases at J, with 21 bases in the middle.

The gene calls are TRBV28 and TRBJ2-1, with 8 bases fitting TRBD2. This CDR3 spans 16 amino acids. V gave up 3 bases and J gave up 2 bases; unmatched junction bases: 6. The germline V gene encodes CDR1 MDHEN and CDR2 SYDVKM. The CDR3 sequence is CASSLGGGPPYNEQFF. Written as DNA, the CDR3 is TGTGCCAGCAGTTTGGGCGGGGGGCCCCCCTACAATGAGCAGTTCTTC.

This clone has a single count. The chain combines TRBV5-1 with TRBJ2-1, with 10 positions matching TRBD2. Germline V gene data show CDR1 as SGHRS and CDR2 as YFSETQ. The CDR3 is made up of 15 amino acids. The V and J ends lost 7 bases and 5 bases, in that order; junction bases with no gene match: 9. The CDR3 DNA sequence: TGCGCCAGCGGTAAGCTAGCGGGGGAGGACAATGAGCAGTTCTTC. Encoded protein: CASGKLAGEDNEQFF. Using reference TRBV5-1 and TRBJ2-1 for the parts outside the CDR3, the full variable domain is KAGVTQTPRYLIKTRGQQVTLSCSPISGHRSVSWYQQTPGQGLQFLFEYFSETQRNKGNFPGRFSGRQFSNSRSEMNVSTLELGDSALYLCASGKLAGEDNEQFFGPGTRLTVL.

Points on this clone: The sample contains more than one DNA sequence encoding this CDR3. The CDR3 region is CASSLRQASYNEQFF. The CDR3 DNA is TGTGCCAGCAGTCTCCGACAGGCCTCCTACAATGAGCAGTTCTTC. This sequence joins TRBV27 and TRBJ2-1; weak D call: TRBD1 (6 bases). V was clipped by 5 bases and J by 0 bases, with 11 bases between them. The CDR3 length is 15 residues. Looked up from germline, CDR1 is MNHEY and CDR2 is SMNVEV (reference sequence).

The J gene is TRBJ1-2, the V gene TRBV19, with 7 bases matching TRBD1. This CDR3 is built from 16 residues. With V trimmed by 1 base and J by 4 bases, 9 bases remained unmatched. Germline V gene lookup returns CDR1 LNHDA and CDR2 SQIVND (reference sequence). CDR3 region: CASSIAPPTGRYGYTF. CDR3 bases: TGTGCCAGTAGTATAGCCCCCCCGACAGGGCGCTATGGCTACACCTTC.

V and J are TRBV6-1 and TRBJ1-5; D is unclear. This CDR3 spans 15 amino acids. The V end was cut by 1 base, the J end by 3 bases, with 10 bases between. Germline V lookup: CDR1 MNHNS, CDR2 SASEGT. CDR3 bases: TGTGCCAGCAGTGAAGGAGACGGGTACAATCAGCCCCAGCATTTT. It encodes CASSEGDGYNQPQHF.